This TCR beta chain is from a study of T-cell reconstitution after alpha-beta-depleted transplantation in children (dated by TCRdb to the mid-2010s). For context, the study as a whole: The study quantitatively tracked T-cell immune reconstitution after TCRalphabeta/CD19-depleted allogeneic hematopoietic cell transplantation in children using TCR repertoire profiling.

The library was obtained by PCR. This sample was sequenced with an Illumina HiSeq 2500. To normalize quantification of the TCRbeta repertoire, the TCR libraries were built with molecular barcoding that relied on unique molecular identifiers. TCRdb reprocessed the public reads (quality trimming at Q25 with fastp, clone calling with MiXCR) and kept in-frame beta chains. When rows share a CDR3 protein, they turn into one entry using the most common DNA and genes. In this sample the table shows just over 70,000 distinct CDR3 sequences, more than 5.5% of which occur a single time. Of the sample, around 2.4% is held by the ten largest clones. For this clonotype: Its antigen specificity is not known. The record has no base qualities; no much larger clone is one base away.

From the germline V gene, CDR1 is LGHNA and CDR2 is YSLEER. V sheds 0 bases and J sheds 0 bases, leaving 9 bases between their ends. Including cysteine and phenylalanine, the CDR3 has 15 amino acids. Only the CDR3 region is kept as DNA, spanning 45 bases read in frame from base 1. This material consisted of PBMCs from the stem cell graft donor, taken from the stem cell graft. The chain employs TRBV4-3 and TRBJ2-7, with the D gene uncertain. The clonotype comes from a human donor who donated a stem cell graft to a child with acute lymphoblastic leukemia. The DNA is TGCGCCAGCAGCCAAGATGCAGCAAGCTCCTACGAGCAGTACTTC. This codes for CASSQDAASSYEQYF.